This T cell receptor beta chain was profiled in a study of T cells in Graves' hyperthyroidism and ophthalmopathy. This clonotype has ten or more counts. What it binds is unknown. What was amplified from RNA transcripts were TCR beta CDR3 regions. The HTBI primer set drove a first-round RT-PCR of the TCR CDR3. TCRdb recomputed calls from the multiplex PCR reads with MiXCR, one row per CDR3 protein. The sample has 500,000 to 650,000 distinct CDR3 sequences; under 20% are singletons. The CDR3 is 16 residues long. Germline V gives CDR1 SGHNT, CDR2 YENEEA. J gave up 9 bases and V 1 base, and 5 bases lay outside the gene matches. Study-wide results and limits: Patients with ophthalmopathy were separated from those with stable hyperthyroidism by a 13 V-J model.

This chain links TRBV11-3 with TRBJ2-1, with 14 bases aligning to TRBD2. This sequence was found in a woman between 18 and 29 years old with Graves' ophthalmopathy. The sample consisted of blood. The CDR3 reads CASSLGGTSGSREQFF. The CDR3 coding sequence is TGTGCCAGCAGCTTAGGGGGGACTAGCGGGAGTCGTGAGCAGTTCTTC.